Following are 21 T cell receptor beta chains from one sample sequenced in a study of T cell changes during pregnancy in multiple sclerosis (dated 2019 in TCRdb). The protocol used for the library was the immunoSEQ multiplex PCR assay. Drawn from immuneACCESS, this table holds only the in-frame rearrangements with V and J called that TCRdb kept. Clones are partly lost; checked studies trace under half to an unresolved V gene and leave the rest unexplained. The sample yields around 63,000 clones; 91% were counted once. 2% to 2.5% of the sample is in the top ten clones. Source: peripheral blood, taken in the third trimester of pregnancy. These receptors all stem from a female donor in good health, enrolled as a control in a pregnancy study.

The chain has TRBV6-1 and TRBJ2-7, with a weak D call TRBD1 (6 bases). Trimming stripped 5 bases from V and 4 bases from J, with 15 bases between. The germline gives CDR1 MNHNS, CDR2 SASEGT. The CDR3 consists of 14 residues. CDR3 sequence (DNA): TGTGCCAGCAGTCTGTGGGACACAGGGTACGAGCAGTACTTC. This translates into CASSLWDTGYEQYF.

This clone has just one count. The chain combines TRBV18 with TRBJ1-4; D uncertain. Trimming left V 3 bases short and J 7 bases short, with 9 bases between. This CDR3 has 13 amino acids. Germline CDR1 KGHSH, CDR2 LQKENI. CDR3 DNA sequence: TGTGCCAGCTCACCGAGGGTACGTGAAAAACTGTTTTTT. As protein: CASSPRVREKLFF.

This chain connects TRBV15 to TRBJ2-1; D perhaps matches TRBD2 (7 bases). V lost 9 bases and J 8 bases, leaving 17 bases between the germline ends. Germline lookup yields CDR1 LNHNV and CDR2 YYDKDF (reference sequence). This CDR3 has 13 residues. CDR3 sequence reads: CATWGGGGDEQFF. The CDR3 nucleotides are TGTGCCACTTGGGGAGGGGGAGGGGATGAGCAGTTCTTC. The entire variable domain, with the rest obtained from reference TRBV15 and TRBJ2-1, is as follows: DAMVIQNPRYQVTQFGKPVTLSCSQTLNHNVMYWYQQKSSQAPKLLFHYYDKDFNNEADTPDNFQSRRPNTSFCFLDIRSPGLGDTAMYLCATWGGGGDEQFFGPGTRLTVL.

CDR3 sequence (DNA): TGTGCCAGCAGCGCCCGCTTGGGGAGGGAGCAGTACTTC. It yields the protein CASSARLGREQYF. V usage is TRBV7-6 and J usage is TRBJ2-7; weak D call: TRBD2 (6 bases). Germline CDR1 is SGHVS and CDR2 is FNYEAQ. V lost 5 bases, J lost 7 bases, and 15 bases lay in between. The CDR3 totals 13 residues.

The chain combines TRBV11-2 with TRBJ2-7, with D possibly matching TRBD2 (6 bases). The germline CDR1 and CDR2 sequences are SGHAT and FQNNGV. The CDR3 covers 15 residues. V was shortened by 3 bases and J by 1 base, with 13 bases between the two germline ends. CDR3 amino acids: CASSFRRRGSYEQYF. The CDR3 bases are TGTGCCAGCAGCTTCCGGCGGAGGGGATCCTACGAGCAGTACTTC.

The chain combines TRBV7-9 with TRBJ2-1; 7 bases are a match to TRBD2. V was clipped by 5 bases and J by 2 bases; unmatched bases: 6. Germline CDR1 SEHNR, CDR2 FQNEAQ (reference sequence). The CDR3 runs 15 residues. The CDR3 region has the DNA TGTGCCAGCAGCCCCTTAGGGAGGGCCTACAATGAGCAGTTCTTC. Protein sequence: CASSPLGRAYNEQFF.

J is TRBJ1-2 and V is TRBV14, with D unresolved. The CDR3 consists of 14 residues. Germline CDR1 is SGHDN and CDR2 is FVKESK. V was shortened by 1 base and J by 8 bases, with 14 bases between the two germline ends. The CDR3 DNA reads as TGTGCCAGCAGCCAAGCTGGAGCGGGTGGAGGCTACACCTTC. The encoded protein is CASSQAGAGGGYTF.

The gene calls are TRBV7-9 and TRBJ2-7; 7 nucleotides match TRBD1. Germline CDR1 reads SEHNR; CDR2 reads FQNEAQ (reference sequence). V lost 2 bases, J lost 2 bases, and 3 bases stayed unmatched. The CDR3 sequence is 14 residues long. CDR3 in amino acids: CASSLLGQPYEQYF. The DNA of the CDR3 is TGTGCCAGCAGCTTATTGGGACAGCCCTACGAGCAGTACTTC.

The chain recombines TRBV2 with TRBJ2-7; possibly TRBD2 for D (5 bases). The V and J ends lost 1 base and 4 bases respectively, with 14 bases between them. Germline V CDR1 and CDR2: SNHLY, FYNNEI. The CDR3 is 15 amino acids. CDR3 loop: CASSEEVGVRYEQYF. The CDR3 coding sequence is TGTGCCAGCAGTGAAGAGGTGGGAGTTCGGTACGAGCAGTACTTC.

The chain combines TRBV4-1 with TRBJ2-4; 7 bases match TRBD1. The CDR3 contains 18 residues. From germline, CDR1 is MGHRA and CDR2 YSYEKL. V lost 1 base to trimming and J lost 2 bases; unmatched junction nucleotides: 11. The CDR3 coding sequence is TGCGCCAGCAGCCAAGCCAATGACAGGGCGGATTCCAAAAACATTCAGTACTTC. Translating gives CASSQANDRADSKNIQYF.

The chain carries TRBV5-1 and TRBJ2-4; the match to TRBD2 covers 14 bases. CDR3 size: 18 residues. In germline, CDR1 is SGHRS, CDR2 YFSETQ. Trimming took 0 bases from V and 0 from J; bases not matched to a gene: 2. The CDR3: CASSLGLAGGKAKNIQYF. DNA for the CDR3: TGCGCCAGCAGCTTGGGACTAGCGGGGGGGAAAGCCAAAAACATTCAGTACTTC.

The rearrangement links TRBV5-1 to TRBJ2-5, with D tentatively TRBD2 (5 bases). The CDR3 totals 16 residues. The V gene's germline CDR1 is SGHRS and CDR2 YFSETQ. Trimming removed 2 bases from V and 0 bases from J, with 14 bases in between. CDR3 region: CASSLMGVQYQETQYF. The DNA for the CDR3 is TGCGCCAGCAGCTTAATGGGAGTACAGTACCAAGAGACCCAGTACTTC.

The V gene is TRBV5-1, the J gene TRBJ1-4, with D possibly being TRBD1 (5 bases). The CDR3 spans 14 residues. The germline V and J ends were trimmed by 4 bases and 3 bases, with 10 bases remaining between them. Germline V gives CDR1 SGHRS, CDR2 YFSETQ. Here the CDR3 reads CASSLRAANEKLFF. The CDR3 DNA is TGCGCCAGCAGCCTCAGGGCCGCTAATGAAAAACTGTTTTTT.

The chain employs TRBV28 and TRBJ2-5; 15 bases align to TRBD2. Germline CDR1 is MDHEN and CDR2 is SYDVKM. V was clipped by 11 bases and J by 5 bases; unmatched bases: 15. This CDR3 has 17 residues. CDR3 sequence reads: CASRTSGRARVRETQYF. The CDR3, as DNA: TGTGCCTCACGGACTAGCGGGAGGGCGCGTGTAAGGGAGACCCAGTACTTC. Filled out from reference TRBV28 and TRBJ2-5, the complete variable domain reads DVKVTQSSRYLVKRTGEKVFLECVQDMDHENMFWYRQDPGLGLRLIYFSYDVKMKEKGDIPEGYSVSREKKERFSLILESASTNQTSMYLCASRTSGRARVRETQYFGPGTRLLVL.

The V and J genes are TRBV2 and TRBJ2-7; 7 nucleotides line up with TRBD1. The length of the CDR3 is 14 residues. Per germline, CDR1 SNHLY and CDR2 FYNNEI. V dropped 5 bases and J dropped 6; count of bases not matched to a gene: 10. CDR3: CASSILRDSTEQYF. The DNA of the CDR3 is TGTGCCAGCAGTATACTCCGGGACAGCACCGAGCAGTACTTC.

The CDR3 nucleotides read TGTGCCAGCAGTCGGACAGGGGGCACCGGGGAGCTGTTTTTT. Residues: CASSRTGGTGELFF. This rearrangement joins TRBV2 to TRBJ2-2; TRBD1 matches at 10 bases. J was trimmed by 4 bases and V by 5 bases; bases with no gene match: 1. CDR1 is SNHLY, CDR2 FYNNEI, per germline. CDR3 length: 14 residues.

This clone appeared once. The rearrangement uses TRBV11-2 and TRBJ2-1; 12 bases are shared with TRBD2. The CDR3 runs to 16 residues. The germline gives CDR1 SGHAT, CDR2 FQNNGV. V trimming: 5 bases; J trimming: 6 bases; junction bases outside the gene matches: 8. In DNA, the CDR3 is TGTGCCAGCAGCCAGCGACTAGCGGGGGACTCCAATGAGCAGTTCTTC. Translated, it gives CASSQRLAGDSNEQFF.

In this sample, this clone turned up a few times. The V gene is TRBV4-1, the J gene TRBJ1-5, with D possibly matching TRBD1 (5 bases). The germline CDR1 and CDR2 sequences are MGHRA and YSYEKL. This CDR3 contains 15 residues. The V and J ends lost 5 bases and 0 bases respectively, with 11 bases between them. DNA for the CDR3: TGCGCCAGCAGCGGTAGACAGATTAGCAATCAGCCCCAGCATTTT. Encoded protein: CASSGRQISNQPQHF.

V and J are TRBV27 and TRBJ2-1; TRBD2 agrees at 10 bases. V was clipped by 6 bases and J by 7 bases; unmatched bases: 6. CDR3 length: 14 amino acids. CDR1 and CDR2 from the germline V gene are MNHEY and SMNVEV (reference sequence). CDR3 sequence reads: CASRRTSGHNEQFF. The CDR3 bases are TGTGCCAGCAGGAGGACTAGCGGTCATAATGAGCAGTTCTTC.

The rearrangement uses TRBV2 and TRBJ2-1; TRBD2 might be the D (5 bases). The CDR3 covers 12 residues. Trimming cost V 6 bases and J 8 bases, with 11 bases left between them. Germline lookup yields CDR1 SNHLY and CDR2 FYNNEI. CDR3 sequence: CASRGEIHEQFF. CDR3 coding DNA: TGTGCCAGCAGGGGAGAGATCCATGAGCAGTTCTTC.

This rearrangement joins TRBV7-9 to TRBJ1-1; D may be TRBD1 (6 bases). The V gene's germline CDR1 is SEHNR and CDR2 FQNEAQ (reference sequence). The V gene lost 4 bases and the J gene lost 0 bases, with 18 bases spanning the gap. The CDR3 extends over 17 amino acids. For the CDR3, the DNA is TGTGCCAGCAGCTCAAAGGGGGATGTCAGCCTGAACACTGAAGCTTTCTTT. It is translated as CASSSKGDVSLNTEAFF.